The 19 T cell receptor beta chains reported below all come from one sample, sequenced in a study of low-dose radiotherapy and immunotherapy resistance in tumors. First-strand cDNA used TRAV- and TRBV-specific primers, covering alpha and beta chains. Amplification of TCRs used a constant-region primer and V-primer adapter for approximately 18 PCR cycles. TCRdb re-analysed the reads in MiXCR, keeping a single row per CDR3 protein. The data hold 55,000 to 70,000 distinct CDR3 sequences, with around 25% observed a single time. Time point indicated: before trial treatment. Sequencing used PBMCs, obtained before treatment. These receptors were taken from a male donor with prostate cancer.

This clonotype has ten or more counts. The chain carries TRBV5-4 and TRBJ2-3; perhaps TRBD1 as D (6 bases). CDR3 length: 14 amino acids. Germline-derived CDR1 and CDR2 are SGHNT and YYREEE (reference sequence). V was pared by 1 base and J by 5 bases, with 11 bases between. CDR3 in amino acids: CASSLNQGKDTQYF. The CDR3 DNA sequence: TGTGCCAGCAGCTTGAATCAGGGGAAAGATACGCAGTATTTT. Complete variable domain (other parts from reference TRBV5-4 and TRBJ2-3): ETGVTQSPTHLIKTRGQQVTLRCSSQSGHNTVSWYQQALGQGPQFIFQYYREEENGRGNFPPRFSGLQFPNYSSELNVNALELDDSALYLCASSLNQGKDTQYFGPGTRLTVL.

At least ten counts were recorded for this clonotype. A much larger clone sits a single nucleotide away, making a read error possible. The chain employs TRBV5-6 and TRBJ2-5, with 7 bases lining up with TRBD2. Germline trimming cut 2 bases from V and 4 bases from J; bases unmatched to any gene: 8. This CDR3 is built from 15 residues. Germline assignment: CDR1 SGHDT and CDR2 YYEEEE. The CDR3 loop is CASSLVGTIRETQYF. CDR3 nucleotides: TGTGCCAGCAGCTTAGTGGGGACTATACGAGAGACCCAGTACTTC.

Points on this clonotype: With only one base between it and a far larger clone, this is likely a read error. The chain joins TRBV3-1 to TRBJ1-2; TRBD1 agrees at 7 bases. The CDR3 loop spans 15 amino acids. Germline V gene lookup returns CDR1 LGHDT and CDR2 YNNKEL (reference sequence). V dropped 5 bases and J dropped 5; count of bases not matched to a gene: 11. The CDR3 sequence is CASSAGGQAKYGYTF. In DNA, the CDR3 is TGTGCCAGCAGCGCAGGGGGGCAAGCAAAGTATGGCTACACCTTC.

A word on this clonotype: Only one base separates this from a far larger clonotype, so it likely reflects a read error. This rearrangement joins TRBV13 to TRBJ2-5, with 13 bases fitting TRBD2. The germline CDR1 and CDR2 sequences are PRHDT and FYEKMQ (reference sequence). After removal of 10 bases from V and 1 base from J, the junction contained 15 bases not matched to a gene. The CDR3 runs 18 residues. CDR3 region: CATGRPGLAGPIQETQYF. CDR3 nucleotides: TGTGCCACCGGCAGACCGGGACTAGCGGGGCCTATCCAAGAGACCCAGTACTTC.

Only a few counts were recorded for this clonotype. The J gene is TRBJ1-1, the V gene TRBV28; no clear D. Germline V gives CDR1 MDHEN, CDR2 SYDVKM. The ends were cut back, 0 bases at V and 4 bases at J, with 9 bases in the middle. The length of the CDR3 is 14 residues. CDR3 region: CASSLWGSGTEAFF. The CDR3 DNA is TGTGCCAGCAGTTTATGGGGGAGCGGCACTGAAGCTTTCTTT.

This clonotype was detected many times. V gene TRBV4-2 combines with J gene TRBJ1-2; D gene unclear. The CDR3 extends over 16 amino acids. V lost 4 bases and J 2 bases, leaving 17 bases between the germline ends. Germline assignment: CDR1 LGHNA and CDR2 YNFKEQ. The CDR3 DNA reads TGTGCCAGCAGCCGCGGAGGAGGAGAACAAAACTATGGCTACACCTTC. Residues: CASSRGGGEQNYGYTF.

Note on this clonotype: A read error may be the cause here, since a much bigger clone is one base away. This CDR3 reads CASGQGTGIDYEQYF. The DNA of the CDR3 is TGCGCCAGCGGCCAAGGAACAGGGATAGACTACGAGCAGTACTTC. The J gene is TRBJ2-7, the V gene TRBV4-1; a weak D match, TRBD1 (6 bases). CDR1 is MGHRA, CDR2 YSYEKL, per germline. The CDR3 is made up of 15 amino acids.

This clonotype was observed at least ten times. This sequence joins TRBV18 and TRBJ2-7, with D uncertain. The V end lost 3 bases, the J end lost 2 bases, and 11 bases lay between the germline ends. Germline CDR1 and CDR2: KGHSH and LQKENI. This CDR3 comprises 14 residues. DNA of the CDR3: TGTGCCAGCTCACCTCTCCCAGCCACCTACGAGCAGTACTTC. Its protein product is CASSPLPATYEQYF.

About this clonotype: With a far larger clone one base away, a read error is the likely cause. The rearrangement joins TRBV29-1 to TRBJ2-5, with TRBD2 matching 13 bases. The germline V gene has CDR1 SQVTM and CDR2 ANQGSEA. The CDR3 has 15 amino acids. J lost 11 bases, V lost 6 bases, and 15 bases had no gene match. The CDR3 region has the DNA TGCAGCGTCCCACACACTAGCGGGAGGGTCGGTGAGCAGTACTTC. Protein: CSVPHTSGRVGEQYF.

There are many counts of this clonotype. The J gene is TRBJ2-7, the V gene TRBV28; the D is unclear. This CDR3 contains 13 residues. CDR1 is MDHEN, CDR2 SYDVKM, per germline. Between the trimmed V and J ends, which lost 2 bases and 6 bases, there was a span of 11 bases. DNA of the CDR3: TGTGCCAGCAGTTTACGGCCGGTACTCGAGCAGTACTTC. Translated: CASSLRPVLEQYF.

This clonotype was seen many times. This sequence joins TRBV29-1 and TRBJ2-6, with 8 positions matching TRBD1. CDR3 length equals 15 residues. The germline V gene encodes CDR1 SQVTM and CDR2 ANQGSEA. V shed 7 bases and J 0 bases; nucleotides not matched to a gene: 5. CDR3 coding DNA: TGCAGCGCGGCAGGGGGCTCCTCTGGGGCCAACGTCCTGACTTTC. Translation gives CSAAGGSSGANVLTF.

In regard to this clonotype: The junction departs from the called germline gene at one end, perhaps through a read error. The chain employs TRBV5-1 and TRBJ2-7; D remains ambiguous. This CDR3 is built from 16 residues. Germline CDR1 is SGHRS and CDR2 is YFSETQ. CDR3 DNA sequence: TGCACCAGCAGCTTGGCCCCGGGCCCACCACCATACGAGCAGTACTTC. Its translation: CTSSLAPGPPPYEQYF.

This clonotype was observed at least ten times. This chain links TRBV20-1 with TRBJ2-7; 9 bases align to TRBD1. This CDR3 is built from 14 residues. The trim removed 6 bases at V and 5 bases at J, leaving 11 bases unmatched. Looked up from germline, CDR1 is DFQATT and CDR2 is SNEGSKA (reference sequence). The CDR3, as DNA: TGCAGTGCCCCCACCGGGACAGGGAAGAACGAGCAGTACTTC. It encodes CSAPTGTGKNEQYF.

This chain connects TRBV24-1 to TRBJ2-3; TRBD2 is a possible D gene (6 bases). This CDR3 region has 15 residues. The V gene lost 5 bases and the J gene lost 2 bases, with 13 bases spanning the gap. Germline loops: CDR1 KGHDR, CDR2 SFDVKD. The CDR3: CATSAYGTDTDTQYF. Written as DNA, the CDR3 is TGTGCCACCAGTGCCTATGGGACTGACACAGATACGCAGTATTTT.

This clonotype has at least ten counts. CDR3 nucleotides: TGCGCCAGCAGCTTGGACGGCGCCCCTGGCTACACCTTC. Translation gives CASSLDGAPGYTF. This chain uses TRBV5-1 with TRBJ1-2; the D is unclear. CDR1 is SGHRS, CDR2 YFSETQ, per germline. The V end was cut by 0 bases, the J end by 7 bases, with 10 bases between. The CDR3 sequence is 13 residues long.

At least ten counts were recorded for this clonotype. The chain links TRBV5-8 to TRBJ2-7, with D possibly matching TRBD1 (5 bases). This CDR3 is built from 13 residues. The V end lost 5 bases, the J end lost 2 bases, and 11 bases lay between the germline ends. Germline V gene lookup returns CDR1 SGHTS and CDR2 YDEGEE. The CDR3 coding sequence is TGTGCCAGCAGTTCAGGGAATCCCTACGAGCAGTACTTC. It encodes CASSSGNPYEQYF.

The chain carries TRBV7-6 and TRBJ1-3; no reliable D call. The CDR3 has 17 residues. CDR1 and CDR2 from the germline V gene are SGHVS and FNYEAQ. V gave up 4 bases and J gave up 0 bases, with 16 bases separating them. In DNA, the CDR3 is TGTGCCAGCAGCTCAACCTGGGCCGGCCACTCTGGAAACACCATATATTTT. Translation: CASSSTWAGHSGNTIYF.

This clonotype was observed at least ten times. In DNA form, the CDR3 reads TGTGCCAGCAGTTACTGGACGCAGGAGCAGTACTTC. It specifies CASSYWTQEQYF. This chain connects TRBV6-2 or TRBV6-3 to TRBJ2-7; D uncertain. The CDR3 totals 12 residues. Trimming removed 1 base from V and 7 bases from J, with 8 bases in between. Germline CDR1 reads MNHEY; CDR2 reads SVGEGT.

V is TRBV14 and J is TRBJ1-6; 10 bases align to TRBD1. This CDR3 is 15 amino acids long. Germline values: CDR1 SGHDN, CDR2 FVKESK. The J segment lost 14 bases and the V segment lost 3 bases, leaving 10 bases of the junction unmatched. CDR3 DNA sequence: TGTGCCAGCAGCCACGGGACAGGGGTCGTGAAATCCCTCCACTTT. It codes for CASSHGTGVVKSLHF.